This T cell receptor (beta chain) appears in the sequencing data of a study of PD-L1 blockade in urothelial cancer. Study context: Blood analyses occurred 3 weeks (second dose) and 6 weeks post treatment start. Each blood sample yielded a median of 141,255 T cells.

Whole-study results and caveats: Durable-benefit cases showed more tumor-associated blood clone expansion at 3 weeks.

J was trimmed by 8 bases and V by 1 base; bases with no gene match: 6. This CDR3 is built from 15 residues. The germline gives CDR1 SGHAT, CDR2 FQNNGV. Described time point: peripheral blood 6 weeks after treatment start. Patients in the study were battling locally advanced or metastatic urothelial carcinoma. Note on this clone: Its antigen is not known.

The assay was immunoSEQ multiplex PCR, and TCRdb's table has in-frame clones only and misses some. The sample consists of about 130,000 clones, roughly 88% of them appearing once. Specimen: PBMCs, collected around atezolizumab (anti-PD-L1) treatment. V usage is TRBV11-2 and J usage is TRBJ2-1; 9 bases fit TRBD2. This receptor was taken from a man aged 50-60 years with urothelial cancer. The CDR3 spells CASSLGPAGGDEQFF. The CDR3 coding sequence is TGTGCCAGCAGCTTAGGCCCAGCGGGAGGCGATGAGCAGTTCTTC. Full variable domain (missing parts from reference TRBV11-2 and TRBJ2-1): EAGVAQSPRYKIIEKRQSVAFWCNPISGHATLYWYQQILGQGPKLLIQFQNNGVVDDSQLPKDRFSAERLKGVDSTLKIQPAKLEDSAVYLCASSLGPAGGDEQFFGPGTRLTVL.